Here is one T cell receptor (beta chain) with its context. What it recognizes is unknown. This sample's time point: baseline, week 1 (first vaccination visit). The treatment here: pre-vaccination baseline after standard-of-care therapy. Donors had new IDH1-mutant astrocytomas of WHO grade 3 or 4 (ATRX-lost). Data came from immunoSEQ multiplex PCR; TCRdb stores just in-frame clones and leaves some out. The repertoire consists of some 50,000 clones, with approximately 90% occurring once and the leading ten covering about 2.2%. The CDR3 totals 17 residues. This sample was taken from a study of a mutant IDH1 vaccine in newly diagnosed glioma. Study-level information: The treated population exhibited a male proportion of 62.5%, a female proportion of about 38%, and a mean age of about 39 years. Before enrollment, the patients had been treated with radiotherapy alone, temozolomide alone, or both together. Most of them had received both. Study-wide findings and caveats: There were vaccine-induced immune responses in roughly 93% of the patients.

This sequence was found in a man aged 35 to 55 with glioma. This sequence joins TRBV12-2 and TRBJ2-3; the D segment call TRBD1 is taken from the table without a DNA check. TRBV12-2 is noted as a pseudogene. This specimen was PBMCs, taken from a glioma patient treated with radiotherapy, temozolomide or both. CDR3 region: CASRLAVSGGNTDTQYF. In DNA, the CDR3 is TGTGCAAGTCGCTTAGCGGTGTCAGGGGGAAACACAGATACGCAGTATTTT.